Presented here are 17 T cell receptor beta chains from one specimen sequenced in a study of blood T cell repertoires in COVID-19. Method: immunoSEQ multiplex PCR; TCRdb's copy keeps in-frame clones and lacks some. The sample yields about 85,000 clones, 87% seen once. The sequenced sample consisted of peripheral blood. Every receptor here comes from a man in his 60s with acute or convalescent COVID-19.

V gene TRBV7-2 combines with J gene TRBJ2-1; 14 bases are a match to TRBD2. V lost 5 bases and J lost 7; bases outside the gene matches: 7. The germline V gene encodes CDR1 SGHTA and CDR2 FQGNSA. The CDR3 covers 16 residues. The CDR3 reads CASSVTSGGGLNEQFF. CDR3 bases: TGTGCCAGCAGCGTGACTAGCGGGGGGGGGTTAAATGAGCAGTTCTTC. Full variable domain (outside the CDR3, taken from reference TRBV7-2 and TRBJ2-1): GAGVSQSPSNKVTEKGKDVELRCDPISGHTALYWYRQSLGQGLEFLIYFQGNSAPDKSGLPSDRFSAERTGGSVSTLTIQRTQQEDSAVYLCASSVTSGGGLNEQFFGPGTRLTVL.

The J gene is TRBJ1-2, the V gene TRBV6-2 or TRBV6-3, with TRBD1 matching over 8 bases. The CDR3 sequence is 16 residues long. Germline V lookup: CDR1 MNHEY, CDR2 SVGEGT. V gave up 2 bases and J gave up 2 bases; unmatched junction bases: 7. CDR3 region: CASSYPLGQGNYGYTF. The CDR3 bases are TGTGCCAGCAGTTACCCCCTTGGACAGGGCAACTATGGCTACACCTTC.

The V and J genes are TRBV10-3 and TRBJ2-1; weak D call: TRBD2 (5 bases). The CDR3 loop spans 14 amino acids. The V gene's germline CDR1 is ENHRY and CDR2 SYGVKD. Trimming stripped 0 bases from V and 7 bases from J, with 10 bases between. The CDR3 loop is CAISESAGGNEQFF. The CDR3 bases are TGTGCCATCAGTGAGTCGGCAGGAGGTAATGAGCAGTTCTTC.

V and J are TRBV29-1 and TRBJ2-3; 14 nucleotides align to TRBD2. This CDR3 has 16 residues. V lost 8 bases to trimming and J lost 5 bases; unmatched junction nucleotides: 12. Germline V lookup: CDR1 SQVTM, CDR2 ANQGSEA. DNA for the CDR3: TGCAGCTTTAATCCCGGGACTAGCGGGGGAGGAGATACGCAGTATTTT. As protein: CSFNPGTSGGGDTQYF.

The chain combines TRBV13 with TRBJ1-1, with D unclear. Trimming left V 1 base short and J 4 bases short, with 13 bases between. The CDR3 totals 15 residues. Looked up from germline, CDR1 is PRHDT and CDR2 is FYEKMQ (reference sequence). As DNA, the CDR3 is TGTGCCAGCAGCTTAGACGGACTCTGGGCCACTGAAGCTTTCTTT. This codes for CASSLDGLWATEAFF.

This clone was counted once. This sequence joins TRBV5-1 and TRBJ2-3; no clear D. This CDR3 is 13 amino acids long. Looked up from germline, CDR1 is SGHRS and CDR2 is YFSETQ. V lost 5 bases, J lost 2 bases, and 9 bases lay in between. The CDR3: CASRPEPTDTQYF. CDR3 DNA: TGCGCCAGCAGACCTGAGCCCACAGATACGCAGTATTTT.

V is TRBV10-1 and J is TRBJ1-1; tentative D call: TRBD1 (6 bases). The ends were cut back, 4 bases at V and 7 bases at J, with 16 bases in the middle. This CDR3 region has 14 residues. Germline assignment: CDR1 WNHNN and CDR2 SYGVQD (reference sequence). This CDR3 reads CASSATTGMGEAFF. The CDR3 DNA is TGCGCCAGCAGTGCCACTACAGGGATGGGTGAAGCTTTCTTT.

The chain carries TRBV3-1 (or the pseudogene TRBV3-2) and TRBJ2-1; 8 bases match TRBD2. CDR1 and CDR2 from the germline V gene are LGHDT and YNNKEL (reference sequence). V gave up 4 bases and J gave up 1 base; unmatched junction bases: 6. The length of the CDR3 is 16 residues. CDR3 bases: TGTGCCAGCAGCCGTTTTCGCGGGGGGTCCTACAATGAGCAGTTCTTC. As protein: CASSRFRGGSYNEQFF.

The V gene is TRBV23-1, the J gene TRBJ2-2; maybe TRBD1 (5 bases). TRBV23-1 is flagged as an ORF with uncertain function. The CDR3 sequence is 14 residues long. The ends were cut back, 4 bases at V and 7 bases at J, with 13 bases in the middle. CDR3 in DNA: TGCGCCAGCAGTCCTCAGGGTGGGGTCGGGGAGCTGTTTTTT. Translating gives CASSPQGGVGELFF.

A single count supports this clone. The chain recombines TRBV19 with TRBJ1-5; possible D gene TRBD1, 5 bases. CDR1 is LNHDA, CDR2 SQIVND, per germline (reference sequence). Trimming took off 4 bases at V and 6 bases at J, with 16 bases between the two ends. The CDR3 covers 15 residues. The DNA for the CDR3 is TGTGCCAGTAGTACGGGAGGTAGCGGGGCTCAGCCCCAGCATTTT. Amino acids: CASSTGGSGAQPQHF.

V is TRBV5-1 and J is TRBJ1-4; D is perhaps TRBD1 (5 bases). In germline, CDR1 is SGHRS, CDR2 YFSETQ. V lost 0 bases to trimming and J lost 2 bases, with 17 bases between them. The CDR3 runs 18 residues. CDR3 sequence: CASSLAGPRRGTNEKLFF. The CDR3 DNA reads TGCGCCAGCAGCTTGGCGGGGCCGCGGCGGGGCACTAATGAAAAACTGTTTTTT.

This chain connects TRBV4-3 to TRBJ2-2, with 12 positions matching TRBD2. This CDR3 is built from 19 residues. CDR1 LGHNA and CDR2 YSLEER come from the germline V gene. Trimming cost V 3 bases and J 0 bases; bases outside gene matches: 8. The CDR3 DNA reads TGCGCCAGCAGCCATAAGACTAGCGGGAGAACTCCGAACACCGGGGAGCTGTTTTTT. Its protein product is CASSHKTSGRTPNTGELFF.

The chain recombines TRBV19 with TRBJ2-7; 9 bases match TRBD2. V gave up 5 bases and J gave up 3 bases; unmatched junction bases: 8. CDR1 and CDR2 from the germline V gene are LNHDA and SQIVND (reference sequence). This CDR3 spans 15 amino acids. The CDR3 region is CASSVQGTSYYEQYF. CDR3 DNA: TGTGCCAGTAGTGTCCAAGGGACTAGCTACTACGAGCAGTACTTC.

The genes are TRBV12-3 or TRBV12-4 and TRBJ2-7; TRBD1 might be the D (5 bases). The V gene lost 6 bases and the J gene lost 3 bases, with 12 bases spanning the gap. The CDR3 is made up of 13 amino acids. The CDR3 spells CASSPGRFYEQYF. The CDR3 DNA follows: TGTGCCAGCAGCCCAGGGCGGTTCTACGAGCAGTACTTC.

The chain employs TRBV11-2 and TRBJ2-4; TRBD1 is a possible D gene (5 bases). V was cut by 5 bases and J by 1 base, with 15 bases left in between. The V gene's germline CDR1 is SGHAT and CDR2 FQNNGV. The CDR3 contains 16 residues. The CDR3 loop is CASSPGPGLAKNIQYF. The DNA of the CDR3 is TGTGCCAGCAGCCCAGGCCCAGGGTTGGCCAAAAACATTCAGTACTTC.

This chain joins TRBV9 and TRBJ1-1, with D unclear. V lost 1 base and J 7 bases, leaving 8 bases between the germline ends. CDR3 size: 12 residues. Germline V gene data show CDR1 as SGDLS and CDR2 as YYNGEE. In DNA, the CDR3 is TGTGCCAGCAGCGTAACCTCGGGTGAAGCTTTCTTT. Encoded protein: CASSVTSGEAFF.

V usage is TRBV28 and J usage is TRBJ2-6; D uncertain. Germline CDR1 reads MDHEN; CDR2 reads SYDVKM. The V end was cut by 8 bases, the J end by 4 bases, with 15 bases between. This CDR3 is 15 amino acids long. CDR3 protein: CASSPRRVGANVLTF. CDR3 nucleotide sequence: TGTGCCAGCTCCCCTCGCCGGGTCGGGGCCAACGTCCTGACTTTC.